Listed below are T cell receptor beta chains from one sample, sequenced in a study of blood T cell repertoires in COVID-19. Clones were sequenced by immunoSEQ multiplex PCR, and TCRdb holds only the in-frame ones, with some missing. The sample contains approximately 130,000 clones, around 78% of which appear only once. Sequenced input: peripheral blood. The receptors here all came from a human donor in a cohort sampled during active COVID-19. Each CDR3 is given with its conserved first and last residue. The D gene is left open where the match is weak. Not all rows give a size; the values are once, few, many and, for expanded clones, a class.

abundance: NA; len: 13; j_gene: TRBJ2-7; v_gene: TRBV19; d_gene: TRBD1; CDR3nt: TGTGCCAGTAGTGGGACAGGGGGCCACGAGCAGTACTTC; CDR3aa: CASSGTGGHEQYF
abundance: NA; len: 14; j_gene: TRBJ2-7; v_gene: TRBV27; d_gene: TRBD1; CDR3nt: TGTGCCAGCAGCCTTCGGACAGGGGGCTACGAGCAGTACTTC; CDR3aa: CASSLRTGGYEQYF
abundance: few; len: 14; j_gene: TRBJ1-4; v_gene: TRBV7-9; d_gene: NA; CDR3nt: TGTGCCAGTAACCCCTGGACAGATAATGAAAAACTGTTTTTT; CDR3aa: CASNPWTDNEKLFF
abundance: NA; len: 16; j_gene: TRBJ2-3; v_gene: TRBV6-2/TRBV6-3; d_gene: NA; CDR3nt: TGTGCCAGCAGTTACTATAGAGCGGCGAAGACAGATACGCAGTATTTT; CDR3aa: CASSYYRAAKTDTQYF
abundance: NA; len: 14; j_gene: TRBJ2-5; v_gene: TRBV6-5; d_gene: NA; CDR3nt: TGTGCCAGCAGTTATCGAGGGAAACGGGAGACCCAGTACTTC; CDR3aa: CASSYRGKRETQYF
abundance: NA; len: 17; j_gene: TRBJ2-5; v_gene: TRBV19; d_gene: NA; CDR3nt: TGTGCCAGTAGTATTGGGCTGGTTAGGCAGGGGAAAGAGACCCAGTACTTC; CDR3aa: CASSIGLVRQGKETQYF
abundance: NA; len: 17; j_gene: TRBJ2-1; v_gene: TRBV29-1; d_gene: TRBD2; CDR3nt: TGCAGCGTTGGACCAAGGACTAGCGGACTTACCTACAATGAGCAGTTCTTC; CDR3aa: CSVGPRTSGLTYNEQFF
abundance: NA; len: 16; j_gene: TRBJ1-1; v_gene: TRBV14; d_gene: TRBD1; CDR3nt: TGTGCCAGCAGCCGCTTGGACAGGGTGCAGAACACTGAAGCTTTCTTT; CDR3aa: CASSRLDRVQNTEAFF
abundance: once; len: 16; j_gene: TRBJ1-1; v_gene: TRBV3-1/TRBV3-2; d_gene: NA; CDR3nt: TGTGCCAGCAGCGAGATGTCGGGAGGGCGCGACACTGAAGCTTTCTTT; CDR3aa: CASSEMSGGRDTEAFF
abundance: NA; len: 17; j_gene: TRBJ1-5; v_gene: TRBV7-8; d_gene: TRBD1; CDR3nt: TGTGCCAGCAGCTTAGACTCGACAGGGGAAGGAAATCAGCCCCAGCATTTT; CDR3aa: CASSLDSTGEGNQPQHF
abundance: NA; len: 14; j_gene: TRBJ1-4; v_gene: TRBV19; d_gene: TRBD1; CDR3nt: TGTGCCAGTACAAGGGACAGGGATAATGAAAAACTGTTTTTT; CDR3aa: CASTRDRDNEKLFF
abundance: NA; len: 15; j_gene: TRBJ2-3; v_gene: TRBV5-6; d_gene: NA; CDR3nt: TGTGCCAGCAGCTTGGACCTTGGGGCCACAGATACGCAGTATTTT; CDR3aa: CASSLDLGATDTQYF
abundance: NA; len: 14; j_gene: TRBJ1-5; v_gene: TRBV6-6; d_gene: NA; CDR3nt: TGTGCCAGCAGAAGCGGGCACAGCAATCAGCCCCAGCATTTT; CDR3aa: CASRSGHSNQPQHF
abundance: NA; len: 15; j_gene: TRBJ1-6; v_gene: TRBV18; d_gene: TRBD1; CDR3nt: TGTGCCAGCTCGCCACAGGGGCTATCGGATTCACCCCTCCACTTT; CDR3aa: CASSPQGLSDSPLHF
abundance: NA; len: 17; j_gene: TRBJ2-6; v_gene: TRBV18; d_gene: TRBD1; CDR3nt: TGTGCCAGCTCACCGGGGACAGGGGGCACTGGGGCCAACGTCCTGACTTTC; CDR3aa: CASSPGTGGTGANVLTF
abundance: NA; len: 14; j_gene: TRBJ1-2; v_gene: TRBV19; d_gene: NA; CDR3nt: TGTGCCAGTAGTAACCAGGGTTTGGGCTATGGCTACACCTTC; CDR3aa: CASSNQGLGYGYTF
abundance: NA; len: 14; j_gene: TRBJ1-2; v_gene: TRBV28; d_gene: NA; CDR3nt: TGTGCCAGCAGTTTAAAGCAGGGCTCCTATGGCTACACCTTC; CDR3aa: CASSLKQGSYGYTF
abundance: NA; len: 15; j_gene: TRBJ2-5; v_gene: TRBV10-2; d_gene: NA; CDR3nt: TGCGCCAGCAGTGAGTTGGCAGGGATACAAGAGACCCAGTACTTC; CDR3aa: CASSELAGIQETQYF
abundance: NA; len: 14; j_gene: TRBJ1-1; v_gene: TRBV9; d_gene: NA; CDR3nt: TGTGCCAGCGCTGGGTTAGGGAGCCGGGGAGAAGCTTTCTTT; CDR3aa: CASAGLGSRGEAFF
abundance: NA; len: 15; j_gene: TRBJ1-2; v_gene: TRBV5-8; d_gene: NA; CDR3nt: TGTGCCAGCAGCTTGGCGAACAGGGATCGGAATGGCTACACCTTC; CDR3aa: CASSLANRDRNGYTF
abundance: NA; len: 17; j_gene: TRBJ1-1; v_gene: TRBV4-1; d_gene: TRBD1; CDR3nt: TGCGCCAGCAGCCAAGTATATTATGGGACAGGGAACACTGAAGCTTTCTTT; CDR3aa: CASSQVYYGTGNTEAFF
abundance: NA; len: 15; j_gene: TRBJ2-5; v_gene: TRBV7-8; d_gene: NA; CDR3nt: TGTGCCAGCAGCTTAACAAACGCCTTCCCAGAGACCCAGTACTTC; CDR3aa: CASSLTNAFPETQYF
abundance: few; len: 15; j_gene: TRBJ2-7; v_gene: TRBV6-5; d_gene: TRBD2; CDR3nt: TGTGCCAGCAGCTCCTCCCACGGGGGGATCTACGAGCAGTACTTC; CDR3aa: CASSSSHGGIYEQYF
abundance: NA; len: 15; j_gene: TRBJ2-2; v_gene: TRBV5-4; d_gene: NA; CDR3nt: TGTGCCAGCAGCCCTAATCCGAAAAACACCGGGGAGCTGTTTTTT; CDR3aa: CASSPNPKNTGELFF
abundance: NA; len: 12; j_gene: TRBJ1-4; v_gene: TRBV11-2; d_gene: NA; CDR3nt: TGTGCCAGCAGTCCCGCGAGGGAGGAACTGTTTTTT; CDR3aa: CASSPAREELFF
abundance: few; len: 13; j_gene: TRBJ2-7; v_gene: TRBV11-2; d_gene: NA; CDR3nt: TGTGCCAGCAGCCCCCTAGAAGCATACGAGCAGTACTTC; CDR3aa: CASSPLEAYEQYF
abundance: NA; len: 17; j_gene: TRBJ2-1; v_gene: TRBV3-1/TRBV3-2; d_gene: TRBD2; CDR3nt: TGTGCCAGCAGCCGATTAAGTGGGTTAGCGGGGGGAGGTGAGCAGTTCTTC; CDR3aa: CASSRLSGLAGGGEQFF
abundance: NA; len: 17; j_gene: TRBJ2-1; v_gene: TRBV27; d_gene: NA; CDR3nt: TGTGCCACCCAGCCCGCGGCAGGGGTAGGCTCCTACAATGAGCAGTTCTTC; CDR3aa: CATQPAAGVGSYNEQFF
abundance: NA; len: 15; j_gene: TRBJ2-2; v_gene: TRBV7-9; d_gene: NA; CDR3nt: TGTGCCAGCAGCTTAGCGGGACAACCTACCGGGGAGCTGTTTTTT; CDR3aa: CASSLAGQPTGELFF
abundance: NA; len: 15; j_gene: TRBJ1-1; v_gene: TRBV27; d_gene: TRBD1; CDR3nt: TGTGCCAGCAGTGCCGGGACAGGGATGAACACTGAAGCTTTCTTT; CDR3aa: CASSAGTGMNTEAFF
abundance: NA; len: 15; j_gene: TRBJ1-4; v_gene: TRBV6-5; d_gene: NA; CDR3nt: TGTGCCAGCGGGCGACTTACGGGGAGTAATGAAAAACTGTTTTTT; CDR3aa: CASGRLTGSNEKLFF
abundance: few; len: 14; j_gene: TRBJ2-7; v_gene: TRBV2; d_gene: TRBD1; CDR3nt: TGTGCCAGCAGCCCTGGACAGGGGTCAGACGAGCAGTACTTC; CDR3aa: CASSPGQGSDEQYF
abundance: few; len: 11; j_gene: TRBJ2-7; v_gene: TRBV19; d_gene: NA; CDR3nt: TGTGCCAGTAGTATCAGGGACGAGCAGTACTTC; CDR3aa: CASSIRDEQYF
abundance: NA; len: 14; j_gene: TRBJ2-7; v_gene: TRBV6-5; d_gene: TRBD1; CDR3nt: TGTGCCAGCAGGGAGACAGGGGTGGTCCTCGAGCAGTACTTC; CDR3aa: CASRETGVVLEQYF
abundance: NA; len: 16; j_gene: TRBJ2-7; v_gene: TRBV5-8; d_gene: TRBD1; CDR3nt: TGTGCCAGCAGCTTCCGGACAGGATTGTCCCGCCGCTCAGAGTACTTC; CDR3aa: CASSFRTGLSRRSEYF
abundance: NA; len: 13; j_gene: TRBJ2-1; v_gene: TRBV3-1/TRBV3-2; d_gene: NA; CDR3nt: TGTGCCAGCAGCCACTTCAAGGACTATGAGCAGTTCTTC; CDR3aa: CASSHFKDYEQFF
abundance: NA; len: 15; j_gene: TRBJ2-7; v_gene: TRBV6-7; d_gene: NA; CDR3nt: TGTGCCAGCAGTTACTCCCGGGTGACGTCCTACGAGCAGTACTTC; CDR3aa: CASSYSRVTSYEQYF
abundance: NA; len: 15; j_gene: TRBJ2-7; v_gene: TRBV6-5; d_gene: TRBD2; CDR3nt: TGTGCCAGCAGCGTCACTAGCGGGGGGTACTACGAGCAGTACTTC; CDR3aa: CASSVTSGGYYEQYF
abundance: once; len: 13; j_gene: TRBJ1-5; v_gene: TRBV6-5; d_gene: NA; CDR3nt: TGTGCCAGCAGGAGGGGGATCATTCAGCCCCAGCATTTT; CDR3aa: CASRRGIIQPQHF
abundance: NA; len: 17; j_gene: TRBJ2-1; v_gene: TRBV9; d_gene: TRBD2; CDR3nt: TGTGCCAGCAGCGTAGGAGGGCGGGCTAGCGGGGACAATGAGCAGTTCTTC; CDR3aa: CASSVGGRASGDNEQFF
abundance: NA; len: 20; j_gene: TRBJ1-5; v_gene: TRBV4-1; d_gene: TRBD1; CDR3nt: TGCGCCAGCAGCCAAGATTTCCGGACAGGGGGCGCTGATTGGGGGCAGCCCCAGCATTTT; CDR3aa: CASSQDFRTGGADWGQPQHF
abundance: NA; len: 16; j_gene: TRBJ1-6; v_gene: TRBV18; d_gene: TRBD1; CDR3nt: TGTGCCAGCTCACCTGGGACAGCAAGGGGGAATTCACCCCTCCACTTT; CDR3aa: CASSPGTARGNSPLHF
abundance: once; len: 14; j_gene: TRBJ1-2; v_gene: TRBV2; d_gene: NA; CDR3nt: TGTGCCAGCCTCAGGGAAGTCAGGCTCGATGGCTACACCTTC; CDR3aa: CASLREVRLDGYTF
abundance: NA; len: 20; j_gene: TRBJ2-7; v_gene: TRBV5-5; d_gene: NA; CDR3nt: TGTGCCAGCAGCTTTGTGAGTTTGGGAATTTTGGTAGGGAGCTCCTACGAGCAGTACTTC; CDR3aa: CASSFVSLGILVGSSYEQYF
abundance: NA; len: 16; j_gene: TRBJ1-1; v_gene: TRBV28; d_gene: NA; CDR3nt: TGTGCCAGCAGAAGGGGCGGAAGGATCTTGAACACTGAAGCTTTCTTT; CDR3aa: CASRRGGRILNTEAFF
abundance: few; len: 16; j_gene: TRBJ1-4; v_gene: TRBV5-1; d_gene: NA; CDR3nt: TGCGCCAGCAGCTTGGAGGATGGCGGAACTAATGAAAAACTGTTTTTT; CDR3aa: CASSLEDGGTNEKLFF